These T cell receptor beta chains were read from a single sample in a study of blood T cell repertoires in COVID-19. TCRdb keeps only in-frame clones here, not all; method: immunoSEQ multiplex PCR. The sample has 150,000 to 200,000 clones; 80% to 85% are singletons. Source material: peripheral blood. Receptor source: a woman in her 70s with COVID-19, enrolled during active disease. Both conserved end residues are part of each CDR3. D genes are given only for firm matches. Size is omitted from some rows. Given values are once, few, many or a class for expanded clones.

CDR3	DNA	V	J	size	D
CASSSRKQGFNSGNTIYF	TGTGCCAGCAGTTCTCGCAAACAGGGATTCAACTCTGGAAACACCATATATTTT	TRBV27	TRBJ1-3	once	.
CASSRDLPFSYEQYF	TGTGCCAGCAGTCGGGACTTGCCCTTCTCCTACGAGCAGTACTTC	TRBV7-6	TRBJ2-7	.	.
CASRGRSEQGSGANVLTF	TGTGCCAGCAGAGGACGGTCGGAACAGGGGTCTGGGGCCAACGTCCTGACTTTC	TRBV28	TRBJ2-6	.	TRBD1
CASSPSVGELFF	TGTGCCAGCTCACCATCGGTCGGGGAGCTGTTTTTT	TRBV18	TRBJ2-2	few	.
CASSLGGQPTNTIYF	TGTGCCAGCAGTTTGGGAGGGCAGCCTACAAACACCATATATTTT	TRBV28	TRBJ1-3	many	.
CASILGGSNTEAFF	TGTGCCAGCATCCTAGGGGGCTCAAACACTGAAGCTTTCTTT	TRBV6-6	TRBJ1-1	.	TRBD1
CASSLGLVDTGELFF	TGTGCCAGCAGCTTGGGTCTAGTTGACACCGGGGAGCTGTTTTTT	TRBV5-6	TRBJ2-2	.	.
CASSLRLGGEQYF	TGTGCCAGCAGCTTGAGGCTCGGGGGCGAGCAGTACTTC	TRBV14	TRBJ2-7	.	.
CASSLTTSGRATEQFF	TGTGCCAGCAGTCTAACTACTAGCGGGAGGGCCACTGAGCAGTTCTTC	TRBV6-2/TRBV6-3	TRBJ2-1	once	TRBD2
CASSISGGTGIGYTF	TGTGCCAGTAGTATTTCAGGGGGCACGGGGATAGGCTACACCTTC	TRBV19	TRBJ1-2	.	TRBD1
CSVGTRDLSTDTQYF	TGCAGCGTTGGGACGCGGGACCTTAGCACAGATACGCAGTATTTT	TRBV29-1	TRBJ2-3	.	.
CASSLVSGGGNQPQHF	TGTGCCAGCAGCTTAGTGTCAGGGGGCGGCAATCAGCCCCAGCATTTT	TRBV7-2	TRBJ1-5	few	TRBD1
CASSSGGWNEQFF	TGTGCCAGCAGTTCAGGGGGCTGGAATGAGCAGTTCTTC	TRBV12-3/TRBV12-4	TRBJ2-1	.	TRBD1
CASSQTGYGYTF	TGTGCCAGCAGTCAGACGGGCTATGGCTACACCTTC	TRBV28	TRBJ1-2	many	.
CASSFVLAGAEQYF	TGTGCCAGCAGTTTTGTACTAGCGGGAGCCGAGCAGTACTTC	TRBV27	TRBJ2-7	.	TRBD2
CASSLGWGLGQNEQFF	TGTGCCAGCAGCTTAGGATGGGGACTAGGTCAAAATGAGCAGTTCTTC	TRBV7-2	TRBJ2-1	.	TRBD2
CASSLGAGVAYEQYF	TGTGCCAGCAGCTTGGGAGCGGGAGTCGCCTACGAGCAGTACTTC	TRBV7-3	TRBJ2-7	.	TRBD2
CASSSRTGLENIQYF	TGTGCCAGCAGCTCAAGGACAGGGTTGGAGAACATTCAGTACTTC	TRBV28	TRBJ2-4	.	TRBD1
CASSESPSGRWTDTQYF	TGTGCCAGCAGTGAAAGTCCTAGCGGGAGATGGACAGATACGCAGTATTTT	TRBV6-1	TRBJ2-3	.	TRBD2
CASSPRGGEETQYF	TGTGCCAGCAGCCCCCGAGGGGGAGAAGAGACCCAGTACTTC	TRBV3-1/TRBV3-2	TRBJ2-5	.	.
CASSQQIGAGSDTQYF	TGCGCCAGCAGCCAACAGATAGGGGCAGGGTCAGATACGCAGTATTTT	TRBV4-3	TRBJ2-3	.	.
CATSDYHRGGLAGAISAETQYF	TGTGCCACCAGTGACTACCACAGGGGCGGGCTAGCGGGAGCGATATCAGCAGAGACCCAGTACTTC	TRBV24-1	TRBJ2-5	.	TRBD2
CASSHLGLADTDTQYF	TGTGCCAGCAGCCACCTGGGACTAGCGGACACAGATACGCAGTATTTT	TRBV5-5	TRBJ2-3	.	TRBD2
CASTYKREAGELFF	TGTGCCAGCACCTACAAGCGGGAGGCGGGGGAGCTGTTTTTT	TRBV9	TRBJ2-2	.	TRBD2
CASSILGEETQYF	TGTGCCAGTAGTATTCTGGGAGAAGAGACCCAGTACTTC	TRBV19	TRBJ2-5	.	.